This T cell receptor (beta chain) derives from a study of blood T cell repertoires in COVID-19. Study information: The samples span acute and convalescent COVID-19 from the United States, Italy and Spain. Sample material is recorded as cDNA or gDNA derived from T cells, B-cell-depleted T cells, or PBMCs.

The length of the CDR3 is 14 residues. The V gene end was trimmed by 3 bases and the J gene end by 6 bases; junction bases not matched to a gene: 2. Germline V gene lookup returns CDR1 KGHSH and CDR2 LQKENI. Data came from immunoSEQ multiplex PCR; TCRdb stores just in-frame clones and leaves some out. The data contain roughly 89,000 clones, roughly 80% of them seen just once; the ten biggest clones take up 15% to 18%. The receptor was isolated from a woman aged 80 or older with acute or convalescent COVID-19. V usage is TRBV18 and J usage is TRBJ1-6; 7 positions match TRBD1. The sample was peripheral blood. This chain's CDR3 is CASSPGQVNSPLHF. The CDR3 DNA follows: TGTGCCAGCTCACCCGGACAGGTTAATTCACCCCTCCACTTT. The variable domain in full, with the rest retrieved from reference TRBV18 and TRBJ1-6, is NAGVMQNPRHLVRRRGQEARLRCSPMKGHSHVYWYRQLPEEGLKFMVYLQKENIIDESGMPKERFSAEFPKEGPSILRIQQVVRGDSAAYFCASSPGQVNSPLHFGNGTRLTVT.